Below, one T cell receptor beta chain is given with its context. Urothelial carcinoma, locally advanced or metastatic, affected the patients. There were between 1 and 8 samples from each patient, taken pretreatment and on-treatment. These data come from a study of PD-L1 blockade in urothelial cancer. Study information: Blood was analyzed 3 weeks (second dose) and 6 weeks after treatment start. Blood-derived samples held a median approximately 140,000 T cells.

Assay used: immunoSEQ multiplex PCR; TCRdb lists only in-frame clones, some missing. Seen here are roughly 30,000 clones, roughly 86% observed once, and the top ten hold approximately 1.8%. The TCR comes from a man aged 45-65 years with urothelial cancer. Material: PBMCs, obtained around atezolizumab (anti-PD-L1) treatment.

This CDR3 reads CASSEWWAGGVEAQYF. For the CDR3, the DNA is TGTGCCAGCAGTGAATGGTGGGCAGGGGGTGTGGAGGCCCAGTACTTC. The chain joins TRBV25-1 to TRBJ2-5, with 7 bases lining up with TRBD1. V gave up 1 base and J gave up 9 bases; unmatched junction bases: 14. Germline CDR1 reads MGHDK; CDR2 reads SYGVNS. This CDR3 region has 16 residues.